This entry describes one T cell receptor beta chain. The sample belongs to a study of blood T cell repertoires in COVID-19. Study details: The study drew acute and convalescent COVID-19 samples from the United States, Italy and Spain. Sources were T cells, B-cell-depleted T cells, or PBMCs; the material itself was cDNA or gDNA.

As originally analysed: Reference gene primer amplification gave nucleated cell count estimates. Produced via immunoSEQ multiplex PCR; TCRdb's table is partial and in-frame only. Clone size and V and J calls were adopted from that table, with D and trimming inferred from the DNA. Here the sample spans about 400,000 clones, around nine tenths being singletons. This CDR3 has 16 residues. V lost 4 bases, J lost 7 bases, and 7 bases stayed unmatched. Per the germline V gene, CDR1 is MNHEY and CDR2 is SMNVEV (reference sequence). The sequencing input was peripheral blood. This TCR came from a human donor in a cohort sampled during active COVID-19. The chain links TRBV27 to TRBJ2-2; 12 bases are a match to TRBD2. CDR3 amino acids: CASSSSGGAIVGELFF. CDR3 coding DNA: TGTGCCAGCAGTTCTAGCGGGGGGGCTATCGTCGGGGAGCTGTTTTTT.